The 2 T cell receptor beta chains below come from one sample, sequenced in a study of control samples from healthy donors and cancer patients. Assay: immunoSEQ multiplex PCR; the TCRdb copy retains only in-frame clones and omits some. The data show about 170,000 clones, just under 95% seen once. Specimen: blood. The receptors stem from a woman aged 60-75 years in good health.

This clone was detected once. The V gene is TRBV11-2, the J gene TRBJ1-2; D gene ambiguous. CDR1 is SGHAT and CDR2 is FQNNGV in the germline V gene. The ends were cut back, 5 bases at V and 6 bases at J, with 13 bases in the middle. There are 13 residues in the CDR3. The CDR3 sequence is CASSLQLGHGYTF. CDR3 nucleotides: TGTGCCAGCAGCCTACAGTTAGGGCATGGCTACACCTTC.

The chain joins TRBV10-3 to TRBJ1-2; tentatively, D is TRBD1 (5 bases). The CDR3 runs 14 residues. V shed 7 bases and J shed 0 bases, with 12 bases lying between them. The V gene's germline CDR1 is ENHRY and CDR2 SYGVKD. CDR3 amino acids: CAIKDQGPNYGYTF. CDR3 sequence (DNA): TGTGCCATCAAGGACCAGGGCCCTAACTATGGCTACACCTTC.